The present T cell receptor beta chain was sequenced within a study of cytomegalovirus exposure and HLA in healthy donors. Study outcomes and limitations: In a later analysis, common viral pathogens appeared linked to several of the most significant clusters. Researchers counted 164 TCR beta chains as cytomegalovirus-associated.

On this clone itself: Its specificity is unknown.

Both 60 Vbeta primers and 13 Jbeta primers went into the PCR. Assay: immunoSEQ multiplex PCR; the TCRdb copy retains only in-frame clones and omits some. The sample holds 200,000 to 250,000 clones, about 80% seen once. Trimming removed 3 bases from V and 6 bases from J, with 27 bases in between. The CDR3 sequence is 18 residues long. Germline CDR1 reads WNHNN; CDR2 reads SYGVQD (reference sequence). Regarding donors, all were healthy bone marrow donors. The clonotype originates from a woman aged 40 to 55 in good health and CMV-seronegative. The sequencing input was PBMCs. The chain joins TRBV10-1 to TRBJ2-7; D is possibly TRBD2 (6 bases). The CDR3 reads CASSDHLTGRPVRSEQYF. CDR3 nucleotide sequence: TGCGCCAGCAGTGACCACCTAACGGGGAGGCCTGTCAGGAGCGAGCAGTACTTC.